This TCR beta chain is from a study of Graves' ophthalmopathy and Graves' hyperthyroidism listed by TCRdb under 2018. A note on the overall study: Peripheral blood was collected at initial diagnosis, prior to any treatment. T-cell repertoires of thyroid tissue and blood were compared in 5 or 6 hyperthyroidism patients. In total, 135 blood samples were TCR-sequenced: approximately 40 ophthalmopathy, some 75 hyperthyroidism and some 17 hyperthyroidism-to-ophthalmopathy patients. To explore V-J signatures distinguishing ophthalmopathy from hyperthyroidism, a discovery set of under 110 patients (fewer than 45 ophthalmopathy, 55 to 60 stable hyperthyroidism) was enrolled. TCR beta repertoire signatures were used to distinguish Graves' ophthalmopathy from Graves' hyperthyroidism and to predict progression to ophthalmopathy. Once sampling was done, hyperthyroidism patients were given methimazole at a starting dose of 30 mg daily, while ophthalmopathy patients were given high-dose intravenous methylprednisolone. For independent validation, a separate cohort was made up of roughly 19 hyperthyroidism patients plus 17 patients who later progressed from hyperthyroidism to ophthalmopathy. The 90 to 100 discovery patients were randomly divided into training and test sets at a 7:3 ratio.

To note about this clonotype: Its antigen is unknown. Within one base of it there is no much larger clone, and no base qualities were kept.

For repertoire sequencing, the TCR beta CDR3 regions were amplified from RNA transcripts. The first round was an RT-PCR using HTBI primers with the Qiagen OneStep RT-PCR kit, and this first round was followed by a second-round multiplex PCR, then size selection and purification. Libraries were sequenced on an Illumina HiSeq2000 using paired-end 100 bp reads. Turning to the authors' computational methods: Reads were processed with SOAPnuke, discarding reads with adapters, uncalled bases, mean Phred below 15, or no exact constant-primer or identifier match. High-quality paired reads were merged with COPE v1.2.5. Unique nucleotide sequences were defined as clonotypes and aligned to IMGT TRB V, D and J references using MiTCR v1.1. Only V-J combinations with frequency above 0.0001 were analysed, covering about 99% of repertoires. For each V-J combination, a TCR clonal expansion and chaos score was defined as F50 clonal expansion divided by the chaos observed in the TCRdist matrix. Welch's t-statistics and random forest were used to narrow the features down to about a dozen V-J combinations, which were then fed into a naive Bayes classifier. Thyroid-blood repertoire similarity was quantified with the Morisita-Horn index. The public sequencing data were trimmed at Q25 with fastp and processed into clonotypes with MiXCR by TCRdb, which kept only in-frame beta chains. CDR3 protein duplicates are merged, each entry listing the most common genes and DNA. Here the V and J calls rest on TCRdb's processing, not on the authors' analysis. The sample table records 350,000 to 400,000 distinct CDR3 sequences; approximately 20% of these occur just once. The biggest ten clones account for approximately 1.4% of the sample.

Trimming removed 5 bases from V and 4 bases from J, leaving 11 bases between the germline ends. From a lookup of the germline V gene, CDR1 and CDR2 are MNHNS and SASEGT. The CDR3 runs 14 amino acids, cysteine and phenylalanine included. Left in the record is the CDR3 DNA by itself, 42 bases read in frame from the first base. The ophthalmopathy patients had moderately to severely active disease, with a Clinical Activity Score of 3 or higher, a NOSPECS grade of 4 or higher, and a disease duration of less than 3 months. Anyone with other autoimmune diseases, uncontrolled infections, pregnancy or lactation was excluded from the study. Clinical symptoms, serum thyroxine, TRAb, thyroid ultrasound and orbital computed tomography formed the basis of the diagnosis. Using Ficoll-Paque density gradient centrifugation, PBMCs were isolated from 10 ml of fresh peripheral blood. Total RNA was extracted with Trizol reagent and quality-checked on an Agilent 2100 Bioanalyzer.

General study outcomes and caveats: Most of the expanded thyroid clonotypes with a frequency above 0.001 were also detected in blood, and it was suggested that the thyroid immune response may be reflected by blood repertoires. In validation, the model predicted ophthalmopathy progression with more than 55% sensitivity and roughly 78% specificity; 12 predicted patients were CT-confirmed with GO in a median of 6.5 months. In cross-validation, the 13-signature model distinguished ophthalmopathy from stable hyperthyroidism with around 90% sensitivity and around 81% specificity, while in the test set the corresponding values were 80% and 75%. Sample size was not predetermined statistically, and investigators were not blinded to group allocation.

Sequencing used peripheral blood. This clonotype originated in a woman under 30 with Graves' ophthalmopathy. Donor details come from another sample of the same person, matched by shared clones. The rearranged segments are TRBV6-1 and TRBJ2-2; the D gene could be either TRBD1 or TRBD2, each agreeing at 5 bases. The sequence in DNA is TGTGCCAGCAGTCGGGACGTGAGCACCGGGGAGCTGTTTTTT. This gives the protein CASSRDVSTGELFF.